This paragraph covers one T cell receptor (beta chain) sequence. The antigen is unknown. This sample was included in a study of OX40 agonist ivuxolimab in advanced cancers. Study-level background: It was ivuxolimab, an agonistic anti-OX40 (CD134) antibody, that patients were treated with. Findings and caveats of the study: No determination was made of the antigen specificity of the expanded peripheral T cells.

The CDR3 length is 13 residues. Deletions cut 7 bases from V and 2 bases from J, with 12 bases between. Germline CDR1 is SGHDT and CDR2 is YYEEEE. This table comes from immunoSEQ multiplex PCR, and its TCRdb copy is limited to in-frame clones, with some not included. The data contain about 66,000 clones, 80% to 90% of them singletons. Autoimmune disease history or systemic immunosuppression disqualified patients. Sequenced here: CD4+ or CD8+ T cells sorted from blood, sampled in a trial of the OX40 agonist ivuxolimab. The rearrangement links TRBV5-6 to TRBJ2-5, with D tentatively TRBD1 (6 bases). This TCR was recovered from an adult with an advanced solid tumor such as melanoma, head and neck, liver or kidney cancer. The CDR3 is CASRDTLQETQYF. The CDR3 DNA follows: TGTGCCAGCCGGGACACCCTGCAAGAGACCCAGTACTTC.